Sequencing of this T cell receptor (beta chain) was carried out in a study of shared clonotypes between healthy human individuals. Regarding the study as a whole: Genetic and exposure-history diversity was limited by the few donors.

This table comes from immunoSEQ multiplex PCR, and its TCRdb copy is limited to in-frame clones, with some not included. The sample lists a few million clones, roughly 93% seen once, with roughly 1.7% in the top ten. Naive CD8 cells were CD45RO-negative, positively selected for CCR7, excluding terminally differentiated effector memory CD45RA+ cells. On this clone itself: The antigen remains undetermined.

Material for sequencing was naive CD8+ T cells from PBMCs. This receptor was obtained from a man between 18 and 29 years old in good health. Some clones in this sample may be carry-over from other donors' samples.

The DNA of the CDR3 is TGCGCCAGCAGCACGGACAGGGGAGGCTATGGCTACACCTTC. Amino acid sequence: CASSTDRGGYGYTF. The chain joins TRBV5-1 to TRBJ1-2; 9 nucleotides align to TRBD1. Germline CDR1 SGHRS, CDR2 YFSETQ. This CDR3 is 14 amino acids long. V shed 4 bases and J 4 bases; nucleotides not matched to a gene: 5.